In its sample, the clone carrying this T cell receptor beta chain was seen once. Its antigen is currently unknown. The donors were members of the validation cohort, which comprised 90 to 150 subjects and was separate from the first cohort of 600 to 850 subjects. This sample was taken from a study of cytomegalovirus exposure and HLA in healthy donors. General observations from the study: The CMV antigen specificity of a few CMV-associated chains was confirmed through in vitro analysis. TCR clusters originating in the first cohort tended to co-occur in the roughly 130 validation repertoires, according to a later analysis. It was reportedly the case that the classifier diagnosed cytomegalovirus status with high specificity and sensitivity.

Produced via immunoSEQ multiplex PCR; TCRdb's table is partial and in-frame only. The sample lists roughly 48,000 clones; approximately 88% were seen once. The ends were cut back, 0 bases at V and 7 bases at J, with 14 bases in the middle. The germline V gene encodes CDR1 SGHRS and CDR2 YFSETQ. The CDR3 covers 15 residues. The sequencing sample was made of PBMCs. This TCR came from a woman younger than 45 in good health and CMV-seronegative. V is TRBV5-1 and J is TRBJ2-1; possibly TRBD1 for D (5 bases). In DNA form, the CDR3 reads TGCGCCAGCAGCTTGGCGCAGGGTTCCCTTAATGAGCAGTTCTTC. It codes for CASSLAQGSLNEQFF.